Below are 27 T cell receptor beta chains sequenced from a single sample in a study of T cells in Graves' hyperthyroidism and ophthalmopathy. RNA transcripts served as the template for amplifying TCR beta CDR3 regions. An initial round of RT-PCR targeting the TCR CDR3 relied on the HTBI primer set. TCRdb itself ran the multiplex PCR reads through MiXCR, one entry per CDR3 protein. The sample has 600,000 to 650,000 distinct CDR3 sequences, 15% to 20% seen once. The sample comprised blood. Receptor source: a woman under 40 with Graves' hyperthyroidism.

V usage is TRBV5-1 and J usage is TRBJ2-7; 7 nucleotides agree with TRBD2. CDR1 and CDR2 (germline): SGHRS, YFSETQ. This CDR3 has 14 amino acids. With 3 bases clipped from V and 4 bases from J, the junction kept 7 bases outside the gene matches. CDR3 DNA: TGCGCCAGCAGCTGGGGCGGGAGTAATTACGAGCAGTACTTC. This translates into CASSWGGSNYEQYF.

This rearrangement joins TRBV20-1 to TRBJ1-2, with 8 bases fitting TRBD1. J lost 5 bases, V lost 2 bases, and 10 bases had no gene match. CDR3 length: 15 amino acids. From germline, CDR1 is DFQATT and CDR2 SNEGSKA (reference sequence). The CDR3 coding sequence is TGCAGTGCTAGAACCGACAGGGGACTAGAATATGGCTACACCTTC. Translation gives CSARTDRGLEYGYTF.

This rearrangement joins TRBV13 to TRBJ2-1, with D perhaps given as TRBD1 or TRBD2 (6 bases each). Germline V lookup: CDR1 PRHDT, CDR2 FYEKMQ (reference sequence). The CDR3 has 13 residues. Trimming cost V 0 bases and J 15 bases, with 15 bases left between them. Here the CDR3 reads CASSLGLIGGRFF. The CDR3 bases are TGTGCCAGCAGCTTAGGCTTAATCGGGGGCCGGTTCTTC.

The rearrangement uses TRBV7-2 and TRBJ1-2; D unresolved. CDR1 is SGHTA and CDR2 is FQGNSA in the germline V gene. The V end lost 5 bases, the J end lost 6 bases, and 22 bases lay between the germline ends. The CDR3 contains 16 residues. The chain's CDR3 is CASSPRTPHGPHGYTF. The DNA for the CDR3 is TGTGCCAGCAGCCCCCGTACACCACACGGCCCCCATGGCTACACCTTC.

This clonotype showed up many times. This chain uses TRBV6-1 with TRBJ1-6, with 8 bases lining up with TRBD1. V lost 3 bases, J lost 10 bases, and 5 bases stayed unmatched. The CDR3 sequence is 14 residues long. The germline gives CDR1 MNHNS, CDR2 SASEGT. The CDR3 DNA is TGTGCCAGCAGTGAGGACAGGGTGGGGTCACCCCTCCACTTT. Its translation: CASSEDRVGSPLHF.

Many counts were recorded for this clonotype. The chain couples TRBV20-1 to TRBJ2-3; D is possibly TRBD1 (6 bases). The V gene's germline CDR1 is DFQATT and CDR2 SNEGSKA (reference sequence). This CDR3 is 17 amino acids long. Trimming shortened V by 5 bases and J by 2 bases, and 23 bases separated the two germline ends. CDR3 sequence reads: CSARKGRQEKYTDTQYF. The DNA of the CDR3 is TGCAGTGCTCGGAAAGGGAGACAGGAGAAATACACAGATACGCAGTATTTT.

The genes are TRBV12-3 or TRBV12-4 and TRBJ2-5; 7 bases map to TRBD1. The CDR3 spans 14 residues. V dropped 6 bases and J dropped 2; count of bases not matched to a gene: 6. CDR3 sequence: CASSQTGRQETQYF. In DNA form, the CDR3 reads TGTGCCAGCAGCCAGACAGGGCGGCAAGAGACCCAGTACTTC.

As for this clonotype: One end of the junction fails to match germline, which may point to a read error. The chain joins TRBV5-6 to TRBJ2-1, with no clear D. CDR3 length: 13 amino acids. From germline, CDR1 is SGHDT and CDR2 YYEEEE. The CDR3 region has the DNA TGTGCCAGCGGCTTGAACGGTCACAATGAGCAGTTCTTC. This encodes CASGLNGHNEQFF.

This clonotype was counted many times. The chain's CDR3 is CAWSRDHNEQFF. The CDR3, as DNA: TGTGCCTGGAGTCGGGACCACAATGAGCAGTTCTTC. The chain joins TRBV30 to TRBJ2-1; D assignment may be TRBD1 or TRBD2 (5 bases each). This CDR3 is built from 12 residues. V shed 2 bases and J shed 5 bases, with 7 bases lying between them. The germline V gene encodes CDR1 GTSNPN and CDR2 SVGIG (reference sequence).

The table lists this clonotype with a few counts. The chain has TRBV6-2 or TRBV6-3 and TRBJ2-1, with D possibly being TRBD2 (5 bases). The V end lost 7 bases, the J end lost 2 bases, and 15 bases lay between the germline ends. Germline CDR1 is MNHEY and CDR2 is SVGEGT. There are 15 residues in the CDR3. CDR3 residues: CASTRAENTYNEQFF. CDR3 nucleotide sequence: TGTGCCAGCACCCGAGCGGAAAATACCTACAATGAGCAGTTCTTC.

The sample holds a few counts of this clonotype. This chain connects TRBV6-5 to TRBJ2-5; TRBD1 matches at 8 bases. From germline, CDR1 is MNHEY and CDR2 SVGAGI. The CDR3 sequence is 14 residues long. J was trimmed by 4 bases and V by 3 bases; bases with no gene match: 4. CDR3 nucleotides: TGTGCCAGCAGTTATGGCGGGACAGGAGAGACCCAGTACTTC. Translation gives CASSYGGTGETQYF.

This clonotype turned up a few times. The J gene is TRBJ1-2, the V gene TRBV3-1, with TRBD1 matching 11 bases. There are 13 residues in the CDR3. J gave up 5 bases and V 5 bases, and 1 base lay outside the gene matches. Germline CDR1 is LGHDT and CDR2 is YNNKEL (reference sequence). The CDR3 coding sequence is TGTGCCAGCAGCGGGACAGGGGGATATGGCTACACCTTC. Its protein product is CASSGTGGYGYTF.

This clonotype occurred many times. This chain connects TRBV13 to TRBJ2-7; TRBD2 matches at 7 bases. This CDR3 has 13 amino acids. Germline V gene sequence: CDR1 PRHDT, CDR2 FYEKMQ (reference sequence). The junction had 6 bases not matched to a gene; V was cut back by 4 bases and J by 6 bases. DNA for the CDR3: TGTGCCAGCAGCTCAAGCGGGATCCTCGAGCAGTACTTC. Encoded protein: CASSSSGILEQYF.

The chain employs TRBV11-1 and TRBJ1-1, with D unclear. Germline CDR1 SGHAT, CDR2 FQDESV (reference sequence). The CDR3 loop spans 18 amino acids. Trimming shortened V by 5 bases and J by 2 bases, and 24 bases separated the two germline ends. DNA for the CDR3: TGTGCCAGCAGCCAGACGACCCTCAACAGATACCTAAACACTGAAGCTTTCTTT. Amino acid sequence: CASSQTTLNRYLNTEAFF.

There are a few counts of this clonotype. V usage is TRBV3-1 and J usage is TRBJ2-2; D unclear. Germline CDR1 is LGHDT and CDR2 is YNNKEL (reference sequence). V lost 2 bases, J lost 9 bases, and 16 bases lay in between. The CDR3 extends over 15 amino acids. CDR3 DNA: TGTGCCAGCAGCCAACCCGGCGCTGGACCTCGGGAGCTGTTTTTT. This translates into CASSQPGAGPRELFF.

This clonotype has ten or more counts. V gene TRBV7-2 combines with J gene TRBJ2-3; D remains unclear. Trimming left V 5 bases short and J 2 bases short, with 5 bases between. From germline, CDR1 is SGHTA and CDR2 FQGNSA. CDR3 size: 12 residues. CDR3 nucleotides: TGTGCCAGCAGCACGTACACAGATACGCAGTATTTT. It specifies CASSTYTDTQYF.

This clonotype was seen at least ten times. The chain links TRBV27 to TRBJ2-7, with D perhaps matching TRBD1 (5 bases). With 2 bases removed from V and 5 bases from J, the gap between germline ends came to 13 bases. The CDR3 spans 14 residues. Germline V lookup: CDR1 MNHEY, CDR2 SMNVEV (reference sequence). CDR3 amino acids: CASSLLSGYDEQYF. In DNA, the CDR3 is TGTGCCAGCAGTTTACTTTCAGGGTACGACGAGCAGTACTTC.

This chain uses TRBV5-6 with TRBJ2-5, with TRBD2 matching 10 bases. This CDR3 is 15 amino acids long. V was pared by 4 bases and J by 0 bases, with 3 bases of the junction left unmatched. The germline CDR1 and CDR2 sequences are SGHDT and YYEEEE. Written as DNA, the CDR3 is TGTGCCAGCAGCCCGGGACTAGCGTACCAAGAGACCCAGTACTTC. Its translation: CASSPGLAYQETQYF.

This clonotype was seen ten or more times. The genes are TRBV7-2 and TRBJ2-3; no clear D gene. From germline, CDR1 is SGHTA and CDR2 FQGNSA. The CDR3 extends over 13 amino acids. Trimming pared 0 bases from V and 4 bases from J, leaving 5 bases between. The chain's CDR3 is CASSLALSDTQYF. In DNA, the CDR3 is TGTGCCAGCAGCTTAGCGTTATCAGATACGCAGTATTTT.

The sample holds many counts of this clonotype. The V gene is TRBV12-3 or TRBV12-4, the J gene TRBJ1-4; D unresolved. Trimming shortened V by 11 bases and J by 3 bases, and 7 bases separated the two germline ends. CDR3 length: 11 amino acids. CDR3: CAAGANEKLFF. In nucleotides, the CDR3 is TGTGCCGCGGGTGCTAATGAAAAACTGTTTTTT.

This clonotype was counted ten times or more. The CDR3 loop is CASTLMGDYYNEQFF. As DNA, the CDR3 is TGTGCCAGCACCCTAATGGGGGACTATTACAATGAGCAGTTCTTC. The V call is TRBV6-1, the J call TRBJ2-1; 7 bases map to TRBD2. The CDR3 runs to 15 residues. Per the germline V gene, CDR1 is MNHNS and CDR2 is SASEGT. After removal of 7 bases from V and 4 bases from J, the junction contained 10 bases not matched to a gene.

This clonotype was seen a handful of times. The chain couples TRBV20-1 to TRBJ1-5; the D is unclear. V was clipped by 0 bases and J by 5 bases, with 8 bases between them. This CDR3 is built from 13 residues. The germline CDR1 and CDR2 sequences are DFQATT and SNEGSKA (reference sequence). The CDR3 sequence is CSARDLPHQPQHF. The CDR3 DNA sequence: TGCAGTGCTAGAGACCTGCCCCATCAGCCCCAGCATTTT.

This clonotype was seen at least ten times. The gene calls are TRBV29-1 and TRBJ2-3; possible D gene TRBD1, 6 bases. Trimming removed 4 bases at V and 3 bases at J, with 14 bases between. CDR1 is SQVTM and CDR2 is ANQGSEA in the germline V gene. The CDR3 length is 14 residues. CDR3 in amino acids: CSVVLAGETDTQYF. DNA of the CDR3: TGCAGCGTTGTTCTGGCAGGGGAAACAGATACGCAGTATTTT.

There are many counts of this clonotype. The chain combines TRBV6-1 with TRBJ1-6, with D uncertain. Germline CDR1 MNHNS, CDR2 SASEGT. CDR3 length: 13 amino acids. The DNA for the CDR3 is TGTGCAGGACGGGCCTCTCTGGGTTCACCCCTCCACTTT. It translates to CAGRASLGSPLHF.

The J gene is TRBJ2-1, the V gene TRBV7-2; 7 bases are a match to TRBD2. V was clipped by 1 base and J by 4 bases; unmatched bases: 7. The CDR3 spans 16 residues. Per the germline V gene, CDR1 is SGHTA and CDR2 is FQGNSA. The CDR3 region is CASSLVGRGNYNEQFF. In DNA, the CDR3 is TGTGCCAGCAGCTTAGTGGGGCGGGGGAATTACAATGAGCAGTTCTTC.

This clonotype showed up many times. The genes are TRBV6-1 and TRBJ2-1, with 9 bases fitting TRBD2. Germline V CDR1 and CDR2: MNHNS, SASEGT. CDR3 length equals 14 residues. With V trimmed by 6 bases and J by 4 bases, 4 bases remained unmatched. Written as DNA, the CDR3 is TGTGCCAGCAGCGGGACTAGCCCGTACAATGAGCAGTTCTTC. Residues: CASSGTSPYNEQFF.

This clonotype has only a few counts. This chain links TRBV12-3 or TRBV12-4 with TRBJ2-4, with 11 positions matching TRBD2. V lost 6 bases and J lost 5; bases outside the gene matches: 15. This CDR3 comprises 18 residues. CDR3 nucleotide sequence: TGTGCCAGCAGCTATGGGACTAGCGGCCCTCTGTGGGAAAACATTCAGTACTTC. Its protein is CASSYGTSGPLWENIQYF.